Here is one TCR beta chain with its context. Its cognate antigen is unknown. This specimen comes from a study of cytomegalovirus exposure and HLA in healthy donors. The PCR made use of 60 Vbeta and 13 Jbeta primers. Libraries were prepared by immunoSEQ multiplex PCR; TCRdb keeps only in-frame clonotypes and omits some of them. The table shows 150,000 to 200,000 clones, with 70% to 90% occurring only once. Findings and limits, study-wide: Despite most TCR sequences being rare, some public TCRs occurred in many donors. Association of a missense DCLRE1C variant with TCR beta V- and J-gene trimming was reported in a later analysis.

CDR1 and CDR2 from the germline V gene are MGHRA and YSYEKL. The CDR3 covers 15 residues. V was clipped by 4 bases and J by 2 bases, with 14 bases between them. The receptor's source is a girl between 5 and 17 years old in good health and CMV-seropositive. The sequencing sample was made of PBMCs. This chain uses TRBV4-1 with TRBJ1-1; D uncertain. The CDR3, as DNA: TGCGCCAGCAGCCTTCACCGGACTGCCAACACTGAAGCTTTCTTT. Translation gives CASSLHRTANTEAFF.